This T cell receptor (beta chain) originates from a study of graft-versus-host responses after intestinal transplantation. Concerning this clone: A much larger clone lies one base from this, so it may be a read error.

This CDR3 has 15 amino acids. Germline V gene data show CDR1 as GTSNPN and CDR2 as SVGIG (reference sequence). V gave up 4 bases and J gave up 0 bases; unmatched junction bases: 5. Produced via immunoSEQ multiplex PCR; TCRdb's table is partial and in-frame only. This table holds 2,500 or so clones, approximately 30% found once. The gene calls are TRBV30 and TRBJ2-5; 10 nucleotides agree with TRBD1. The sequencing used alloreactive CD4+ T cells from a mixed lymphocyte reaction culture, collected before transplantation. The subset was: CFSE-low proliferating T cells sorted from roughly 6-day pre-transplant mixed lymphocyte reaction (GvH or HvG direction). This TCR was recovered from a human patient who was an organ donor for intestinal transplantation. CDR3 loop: CAWNKGQGYQETQYF. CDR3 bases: TGTGCCTGGAACAAGGGACAGGGGTACCAAGAGACCCAGTACTTC.